These 2 T cell receptor beta chains came from one sample sequenced in a study of blood T cell repertoires in COVID-19. Profiled with immunoSEQ multiplex PCR; TCRdb holds only in-frame clones, not every one. The table includes 100,000 to 150,000 clones, around 89% detected once. Material: peripheral blood. The receptors stem from a human donor in a cohort sampled during active COVID-19.

The chain has TRBV28 and TRBJ2-7; 8 nucleotides agree with TRBD1. Per germline, CDR1 MDHEN and CDR2 SYDVKM. The CDR3 covers 13 residues. J gave up 5 bases and V 5 bases, and 5 bases lay outside the gene matches. CDR3 protein: CASSGGQGHEQYF. CDR3 sequence (DNA): TGTGCCAGCAGTGGTGGACAGGGCCACGAGCAGTACTTC.

The chain recombines TRBV7-9 with TRBJ2-7; the match to TRBD2 covers 11 bases. The CDR3 contains 15 residues. V dropped 5 bases and J dropped 4; count of bases not matched to a gene: 7. CDR1 is SEHNR and CDR2 is FQNEAQ in the germline V gene (reference sequence). This CDR3 reads CASSPGGTSGYEQYF. In DNA form, the CDR3 reads TGTGCCAGCAGCCCGGGGGGGACTAGCGGTTACGAGCAGTACTTC.